These T cell receptor beta chains were read from a single sample in a study of blood T cell repertoires in COVID-19. Repertoires were generated with immunoSEQ multiplex PCR, while TCRdb's copy carries only in-frame clones and drops some. The sample includes hundreds of thousands of clones, approximately 87% of them seen just once. The material sequenced was PBMCs or T cells enriched from blood (not recorded which). The receptors come from a woman between 50 and 59 years old in a cohort exposed to, infected with or recovered from COVID-19 (not recorded which). CDR3s include the opening cysteine and the closing phenylalanine or tryptophan. A D gene is named only where the DNA matches it firmly. A row's size may be missing; if present it is once, few, many or a size class.

TRBJ1-2	NA	TRBD1	TRBV19	CASSIVSQGASYGYTF	TGTGCCAGTAGTATAGTGTCGCAGGGGGCCTCGTATGGCTACACCTTC
TRBJ2-2	NA	TRBD1	TRBV5-1	CASSAGDRGRAGELFF	TGCGCCAGCAGCGCGGGGGACAGGGGGCGCGCCGGGGAGCTGTTTTTT
TRBJ1-3	few	NA	TRBV28	CASSFIWTEPDYSGNTIYF	TGTGCCAGCAGTTTTATATGGACAGAGCCGGATTACTCTGGAAACACCATATATTTT
TRBJ1-6	NA	TRBD1	TRBV9	CASSTRQGPVSPLHF	TGTGCCAGCAGCACCCGACAGGGTCCAGTGTCACCCCTCCACTTT
TRBJ1-2	NA	TRBD1	TRBV5-1	CASSLSYRGDGYTF	TGCGCCAGCAGCTTGTCGTACAGGGGGGATGGCTACACCTTC
TRBJ2-1	NA	NA	TRBV9	CASSVTRLAYNEQFF	TGTGCCAGCAGCGTGACCCGACTAGCCTACAATGAGCAGTTCTTC
TRBJ2-5	NA	NA	TRBV19	CASSPGIRETQYF	TGTGCCAGTAGTCCGGGGATTCGGGAGACCCAGTACTTC
TRBJ1-3	NA	NA	TRBV19	CASSQGSGNTIYF	TGTGCCAGTTCACAGGGATCCGGAAACACCATATATTTT
TRBJ1-2	NA	NA	TRBV7-9	CASSMGGNGGYTF	TGTGCCAGCAGCATGGGGGGGAACGGTGGCTACACCTTC
TRBJ1-3	NA	NA	TRBV18	CASSPSHHSGNTIYF	TGTGCCAGCTCACCATCACACCACTCTGGAAACACCATATATTTT
TRBJ1-5	NA	NA	TRBV7-8	CASSLVSSNQPQHF	TGTGCCAGCAGCTTAGTTTCAAGCAATCAGCCCCAGCATTTT